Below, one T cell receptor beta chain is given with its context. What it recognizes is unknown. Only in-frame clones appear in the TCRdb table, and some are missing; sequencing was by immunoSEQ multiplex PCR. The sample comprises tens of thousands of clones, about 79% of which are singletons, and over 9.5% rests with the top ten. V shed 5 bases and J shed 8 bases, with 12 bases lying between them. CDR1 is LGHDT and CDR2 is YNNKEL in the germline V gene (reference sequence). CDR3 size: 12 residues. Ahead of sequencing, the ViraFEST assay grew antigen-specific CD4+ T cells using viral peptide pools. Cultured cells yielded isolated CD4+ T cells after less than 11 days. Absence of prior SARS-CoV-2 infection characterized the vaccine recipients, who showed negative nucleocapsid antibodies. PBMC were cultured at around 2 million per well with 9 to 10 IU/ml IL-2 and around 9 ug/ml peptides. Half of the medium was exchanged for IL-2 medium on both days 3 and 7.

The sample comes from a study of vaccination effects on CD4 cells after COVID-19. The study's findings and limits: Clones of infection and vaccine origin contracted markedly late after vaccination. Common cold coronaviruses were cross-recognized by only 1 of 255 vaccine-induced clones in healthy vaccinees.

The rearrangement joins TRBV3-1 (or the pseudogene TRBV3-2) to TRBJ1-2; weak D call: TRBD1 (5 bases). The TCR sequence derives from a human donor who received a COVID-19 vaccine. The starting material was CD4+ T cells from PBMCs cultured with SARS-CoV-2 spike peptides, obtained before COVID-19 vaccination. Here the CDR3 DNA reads TGTGCCAGCAGCACCCGACAGACCGGCTACACCTTC. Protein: CASSTRQTGYTF.